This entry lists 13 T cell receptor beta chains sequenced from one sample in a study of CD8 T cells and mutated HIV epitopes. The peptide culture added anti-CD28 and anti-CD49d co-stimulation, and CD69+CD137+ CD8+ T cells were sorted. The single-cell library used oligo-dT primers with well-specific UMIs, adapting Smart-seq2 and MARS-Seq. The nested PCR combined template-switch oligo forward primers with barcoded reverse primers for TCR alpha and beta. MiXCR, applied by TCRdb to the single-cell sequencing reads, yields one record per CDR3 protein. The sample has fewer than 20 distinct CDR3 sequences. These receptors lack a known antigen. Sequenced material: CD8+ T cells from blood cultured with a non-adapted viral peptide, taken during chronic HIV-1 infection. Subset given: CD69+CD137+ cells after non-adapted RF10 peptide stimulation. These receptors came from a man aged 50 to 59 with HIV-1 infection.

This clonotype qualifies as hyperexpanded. The CDR3 sequence: CASSPTGEDGNTIYF. The CDR3 nucleotides are TGTGCCAGCAGCCCAACAGGGGAGGATGGAAACACCATATATTTT. The chain recombines TRBV9 with TRBJ1-3; 7 bases line up with TRBD1. Germline V gene sequence: CDR1 SGDLS, CDR2 YYNGEE. The CDR3 sequence is 15 residues long. V was pared by 4 bases and J by 3 bases, with 7 bases of the junction left unmatched.

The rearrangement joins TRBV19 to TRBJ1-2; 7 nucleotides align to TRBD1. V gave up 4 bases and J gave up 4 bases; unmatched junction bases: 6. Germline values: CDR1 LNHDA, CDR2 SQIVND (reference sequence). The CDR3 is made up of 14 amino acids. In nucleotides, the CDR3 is TGTGCCAGTAGTACGGGACAGTTCCGCTATGGCTACACCTTC. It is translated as CASSTGQFRYGYTF.

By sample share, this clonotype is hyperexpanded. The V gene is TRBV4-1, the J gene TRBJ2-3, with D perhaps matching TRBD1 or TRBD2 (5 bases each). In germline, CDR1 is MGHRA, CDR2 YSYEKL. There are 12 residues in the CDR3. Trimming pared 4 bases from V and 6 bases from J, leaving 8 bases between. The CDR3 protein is CASSPEGDTQYF. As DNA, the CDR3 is TGCGCCAGCAGCCCTGAGGGGGATACGCAGTATTTT.

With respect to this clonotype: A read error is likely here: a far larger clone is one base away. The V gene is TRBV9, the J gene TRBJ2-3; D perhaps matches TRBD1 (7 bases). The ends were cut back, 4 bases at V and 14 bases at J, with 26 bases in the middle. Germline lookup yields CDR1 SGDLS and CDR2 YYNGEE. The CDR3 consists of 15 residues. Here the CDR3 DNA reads TGTGCCAGCAGCCCAACAGGGGAGGATGGAAACACCATGTATTTT. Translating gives CASSPTGEDGNTMYF.

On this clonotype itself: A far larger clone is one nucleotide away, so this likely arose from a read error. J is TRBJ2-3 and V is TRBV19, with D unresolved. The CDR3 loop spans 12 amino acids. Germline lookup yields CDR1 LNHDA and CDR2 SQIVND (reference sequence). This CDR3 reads CANSQDGDTQYF. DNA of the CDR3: TGCGCCAACAGCCAAGATGGTGATACGCAGTATTTT.

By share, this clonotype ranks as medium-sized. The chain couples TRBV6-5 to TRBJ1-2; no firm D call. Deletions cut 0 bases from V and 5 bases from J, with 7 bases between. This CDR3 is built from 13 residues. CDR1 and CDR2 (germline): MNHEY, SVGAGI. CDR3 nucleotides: TGTGCCAGCAGTTACTCGGAAGTTTATGGCTACACCTTC. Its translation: CASSYSEVYGYTF.

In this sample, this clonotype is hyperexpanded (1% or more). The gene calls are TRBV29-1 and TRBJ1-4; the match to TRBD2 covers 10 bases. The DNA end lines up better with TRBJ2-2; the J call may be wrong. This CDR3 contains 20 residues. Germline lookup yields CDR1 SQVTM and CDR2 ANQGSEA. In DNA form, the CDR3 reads TGCAGCGCCGTGTGCCCCCGGGACACAGGACTAGCGGATTGGACCGGGGAGCTGTTTTTT. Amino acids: CSAVCPRDTGLADWTGELFF.

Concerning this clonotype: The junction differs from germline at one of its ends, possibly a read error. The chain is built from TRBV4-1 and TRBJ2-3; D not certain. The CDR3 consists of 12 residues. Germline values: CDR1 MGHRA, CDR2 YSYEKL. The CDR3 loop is CASSQGGDTQYF. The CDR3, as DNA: TGTGCCAGCAGCCAAGGTGGCGATACGCAGTATTTT.

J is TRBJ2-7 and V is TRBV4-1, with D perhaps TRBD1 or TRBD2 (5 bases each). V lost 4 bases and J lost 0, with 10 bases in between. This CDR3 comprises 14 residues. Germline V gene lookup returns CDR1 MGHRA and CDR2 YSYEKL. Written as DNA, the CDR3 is TGCGCCAGCAGCCCTGAGGGGAGCTCCTACGAGCAGTACTTC. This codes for CASSPEGSSYEQYF.

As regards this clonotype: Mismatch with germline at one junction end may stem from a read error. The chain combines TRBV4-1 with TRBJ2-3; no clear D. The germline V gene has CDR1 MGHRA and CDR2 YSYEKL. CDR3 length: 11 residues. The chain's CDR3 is CASQDGDTQYF. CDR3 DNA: TGTGCCAGCCAAGATGGTGATACGCAGTATTTT.

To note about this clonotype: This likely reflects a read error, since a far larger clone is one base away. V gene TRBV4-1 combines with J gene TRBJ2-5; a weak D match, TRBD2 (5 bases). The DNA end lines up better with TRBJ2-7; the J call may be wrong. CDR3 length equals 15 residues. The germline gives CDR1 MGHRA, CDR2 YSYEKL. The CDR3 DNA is TGCGCCAGCAGCCAGACTCCTGGGAGCTCCTACGAGCAGTACTTC. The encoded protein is CASSQTPGSSYEQYF.

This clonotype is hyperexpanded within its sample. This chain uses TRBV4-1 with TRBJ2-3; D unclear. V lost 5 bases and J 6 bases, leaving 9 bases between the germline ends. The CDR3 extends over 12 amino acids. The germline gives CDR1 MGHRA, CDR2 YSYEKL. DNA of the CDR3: TGCGCCAGCAGCAAGGACGGGGATACGCAGTATTTT. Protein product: CASSKDGDTQYF.

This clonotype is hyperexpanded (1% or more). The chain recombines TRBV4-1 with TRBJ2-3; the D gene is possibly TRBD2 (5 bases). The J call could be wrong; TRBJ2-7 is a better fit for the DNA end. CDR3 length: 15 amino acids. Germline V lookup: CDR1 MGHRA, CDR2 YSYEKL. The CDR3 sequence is CASSQTSGSSYEQYF. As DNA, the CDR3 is TGCGCCAGCAGCCAGACTTCTGGGAGCTCCTACGAGCAGTACTTC.